The T cell receptor (beta chain) described here comes from a study of blood T cells in healthy people across ages. A few counts support this clonotype. Its specificity is unknown. Per germline, CDR1 DFQATT and CDR2 SNEGSKA (reference sequence). CDR3 length: 14 amino acids. A second roughly 7 to 11 cycle PCR used barcoded and J-beta primers. TCRdb reprocessed the 5' RACE reads with MiXCR, giving one entry per CDR3 protein. Here the sample spans some 550,000 distinct CDR3 sequences, 40% to 50% being singletons. Study conclusions and caveats: Using unsorted PBMCs precluded a conclusive naive versus antigen-experienced comparison.

The chain recombines TRBV20-1 with TRBJ2-7; a weak D match, TRBD2 (5 bases). The J call may be wrong; the DNA end is better matched by TRBJ2-5. The clonotype was recovered from a man aged 80 or over in good health. Sequencing used blood. CDR3 in DNA: TGCAGTGCCCAAATCGGGAAGGCTGGGGAGACCCAGTACTTC. The encoded protein is CSAQIGKAGETQYF.